This TCR beta chain was captured in a study of beta chain features in type 1 diabetes (dated by TCRdb to between 2017 and 2018). With regard to the full study: No differences in mean age, gender distribution, total cell number or subset yield were found between patients and healthy donors. A total of roughly 100 million sorted cells were examined across all samples, and a strong correlation was observed between cell number per subset and RNA yield. The study compared TCRB repertoires of sorted circulating CD4+ T cell subsets between recently diagnosed type 1 diabetes patients and matched healthy donors. Naive and central memory subsets were obtained from all 30 or so donors, but regulatory and stem cell-like memory subsets were isolated from only 8 patients and roughly eight healthy donors.

The entire isolated RNA was reverse transcribed using the High Capacity cDNA Reverse Transcription Kit, and thus expressed TCRB transcripts were sequenced. Deep immunoSEQ sequencing was applied to naive, central memory and regulatory T cell samples, giving an average of approximately 4 million total reads per sample. Sorted cells were lysed in RLT buffer, and RNA was extracted using DNase-treated RNeasy Micro or Mini kits according to cell number. Each cell subset was processed on its own to prevent cross-contamination, while patient and healthy donor samples were processed together. The immunoSEQ multiplex PCR was used to amplify TCRB sequences from cDNA, generating 87-bp fragments that spanned the CDR3 region. Sequencing of the amplicons was performed on the Illumina HiSeq platform. On the authors' methods: Synthetic template baselines were used to correct PCR bias computationally, reads within Hamming distance 2 were collapsed, and singletons that could not be merged were discarded. By aligning reads against IMGT, V, D and J genes, CDR3 length, and insertions or deletions at six rearrangement sites were assigned. Clonotype counts were normalized to sorted cell number within each subset before computing true diversity and Gini coefficients with the tcR R package. The overlap coefficient, calculated on TCRB nucleotide sequences, was used to quantify repertoire sharing. Out-of-frame TCRB sequences from naive cells were analyzed to stand in for the pre-selection repertoire. Held by TCRdb, this immuneACCESS table contains in-frame sequences only and omits some clones. Under half of the omission traces to an unresolved V gene where checked; the cause of the rest is unknown. That table furnishes V, J and clone size, whereas the DNA furnished D and trimming. The sample table holds more than 300,000 clones, of which roughly 13% were seen once. Around 0.0099% of the sample rests with the top ten.

The germline V gene encodes CDR1 SGDLS and CDR2 YYNGEE. The CDR3 numbers 15 residues from cysteine through phenylalanine. Just the 45-base CDR3 DNA is kept, in frame starting at base 1. Compared with germline, V lacks 3 bases and J lacks 6 bases; bases without a gene match: 7. Each donor gave one peripheral blood draw, around 100 mL on average, collected into heparinised tubes. Using a panel that included CD45RO, CCR7, CD25, CD127, CD95 and CD27, naive, central memory, regulatory and stem cell-like memory CD4+ T cells were sorted on a BD FACSAria II. Every sorted population had a purity above 95%. PBMCs were isolated right away by Lymphoprep density gradient centrifugation and were stained directly, without culture. To minimize batch effects, samples were stained and sorted in pairs, one healthy donor with one patient per experiment. This clone was detected a few times. Its antigen remains unidentified. No per-base quality is available; no much larger clone lies one base away.

Study-level results and caveats: Naive, central memory and regulatory TCRB repertoires appeared to be more alike among patients than among healthy donors. Type 1 diabetes patients showed a moderate but significant shortening of TCRB CDR3 length in all four CD4+ subsets. Because cDNA was sequenced instead of genomic DNA, activated cells with high expression could be over-represented, although the groups did not differ in activation or CD3 levels. At VDJ recombination sites, type 1 diabetes patients had fewer insertions and more deleted nucleotides, which implies abnormalities in thymic rearrangement. Only small numbers of individuals were included in the HLA sub-analyses, which left unresolved whether HLA type had any influence on TCRB rearrangement. Shorter templates might have been favored by PCR, but patient and control samples were amplified and corrected together, so both groups would have been affected equally by any skew.

The receptor comes from a woman aged 18 to 35 with type 1 diabetes. The sequenced material came from naive CD4+ T cells from blood. The cell subset or site label of this sample denotes: true naive CD4+ T cells. The chain was built from TRBV9 and TRBJ2-2; 8 bases in between match TRBD2. The sequence in DNA is TGTGCCAGCAGCGAGCGGGGGAGCAGGGCCGGGGAGCTGTTTTTT. It encodes CASSERGSRAGELFF.